The 27 T cell receptor beta chains reported below all come from one sample, sequenced in a study of CD8 T cells in ankylosing spondylitis. Study observations and caveats: Characteristic of ankylosing spondylitis blood, it appeared, was a TCR beta motif comprising roughly 8 highly homologous variants.

These receptors' antigens are unknown. MiXCR was run by TCRdb on the 5' RACE reads, yielding one entry per CDR3 protein. The table shows over 700,000 distinct CDR3 sequences, with under 20% occurring only once. Sequenced: blood, either unsorted or a sorted T cell fraction (not recorded which). The receptors stem from a male donor with ankylosing spondylitis.

This chain links TRBV12-3 or TRBV12-4 with TRBJ1-1; D is unresolved. V lost 6 bases, J lost 0 bases, and 17 bases lay in between. The CDR3 covers 16 residues. The CDR3 sequence: CASSLKGLGMNTEAFF. CDR3 DNA: TGTGCCAGCAGCCTAAAAGGTCTAGGGATGAACACTGAAGCTTTCTTT.

This clonotype appeared a single time. The rearrangement uses TRBV15 and TRBJ2-3; 7 bases match TRBD1. The CDR3 contains 14 residues. The V and J ends lost 3 bases and 5 bases, in that order; junction bases with no gene match: 5. In germline, CDR1 is LNHNV, CDR2 YYDKDF (reference sequence). The CDR3, as DNA: TGTGCCACCAGCAGTGAATCAGGGGGAGATACGCAGTATTTT. This encodes CATSSESGGDTQYF. Looking up the rest from reference TRBV15 and TRBJ2-3 gives the full variable domain: DAMVIQNPRYQVTQFGKPVTLSCSQTLNHNVMYWYQQKSSQAPKLLFHYYDKDFNNEADTPDNFQSRRPNTSFCFLDIRSPGLGDTAMYLCATSSESGGDTQYFGPGTRLTVL.

The V and J genes are TRBV9 and TRBJ2-7, with D hard to call. The CDR3 runs 13 residues. V lost 1 base to trimming and J lost 2 bases, with 7 bases between them. The germline gives CDR1 SGDLS, CDR2 YYNGEE. The CDR3 nucleotides are TGTGCCAGCAGCGTAACACCCACCTACGAGCAGTACTTC. This gives the protein CASSVTPTYEQYF.

This clonotype came up a few times. The chain employs TRBV7-3 and TRBJ2-1; D is unclear. Trimming shortened V by 3 bases and J by 2 bases, and 5 bases separated the two germline ends. The CDR3 has 13 amino acids. CDR1 and CDR2 from the germline V gene are SGHTA and FQGTGA. DNA for the CDR3: TGTGCCAGCAGCTTCAGTGCCTACAATGAGCAGTTCTTC. Protein: CASSFSAYNEQFF.

The chain recombines TRBV12-3 or TRBV12-4 with TRBJ1-1, with a possible D match to TRBD1 (5 bases). Trimming stripped 4 bases from V and 5 bases from J, with 8 bases between. The CDR3 totals 12 residues. For the CDR3, the DNA is TGTGCCAGCAGTTGGGGCTGGACTGAAGCTTTCTTT. Translation gives CASSWGWTEAFF.

The V call is TRBV5-1, the J call TRBJ2-3; D gene ambiguous. V lost 4 bases, J lost 2 bases, and 8 bases lay in between. This CDR3 has 13 residues. Looked up from germline, CDR1 is SGHRS and CDR2 is YFSETQ. The CDR3 DNA reads TGCGCCAGCAGCGTGGATCCCACAGATACGCAGTATTTT. Its protein is CASSVDPTDTQYF.

V usage is TRBV27 and J usage is TRBJ2-2; a weak D match, TRBD1 (5 bases). Trimming removed 6 bases from V and 5 bases from J, with 16 bases in between. Germline-derived CDR1 and CDR2 are MNHEY and SMNVEV (reference sequence). The CDR3 length is 15 residues. The DNA of the CDR3 is TGTGCCAGCAGCTTTGCAGGGATTGGGACCGGGGAGCTGTTTTTT. Its translation: CASSFAGIGTGELFF.

This clonotype came up a few times. This rearrangement joins TRBV5-1 to TRBJ2-2; 16 positions match TRBD2. The germline V gene has CDR1 SGHRS and CDR2 YFSETQ. The J segment lost 4 bases and the V segment lost 2 bases, leaving 5 bases of the junction unmatched. This CDR3 spans 18 amino acids. CDR3 sequence reads: CASSFGTSGRAGTGELFF. In DNA, the CDR3 is TGCGCCAGCAGCTTCGGGACTAGCGGGAGGGCTGGCACCGGGGAGCTGTTTTTT.

This clonotype was counted only a few times. The J gene is TRBJ1-2, the V gene TRBV14; tentative D call: TRBD1 (5 bases). The CDR3 length is 14 residues. V was clipped by 4 bases and J by 4 bases, with 13 bases between them. The germline CDR1 and CDR2 sequences are SGHDN and FVKESK. The CDR3 DNA is TGTGCCAGCAGCCCTAACCTAGACAGCTATGGCTACACCTTC. Translated: CASSPNLDSYGYTF.

This clonotype occurred many times. The chain recombines TRBV18 with TRBJ1-2; the D is unclear. From germline, CDR1 is KGHSH and CDR2 LQKENI. V dropped 1 base and J dropped 0 bases, with 9 bases sitting between them. This CDR3 has 15 residues. CDR3: CASSPQTGSNYGYTF. For the CDR3, the DNA is TGTGCCAGCTCACCACAGACGGGATCTAACTATGGCTACACCTTC.

This clonotype occurred a few times. J is TRBJ2-3 and V is TRBV20-1; 7 bases match TRBD2. The CDR3 has 16 amino acids. CDR1 and CDR2 (germline): DFQATT, SNEGSKA (reference sequence). Trimming took 2 bases from V and 4 from J; bases not matched to a gene: 12. CDR3 coding DNA: TGCAGTGCTAGACCCCGGGTGGGCGGGAGCGCAGATACGCAGTATTTT. As protein: CSARPRVGGSADTQYF.

The chain carries TRBV7-2 and TRBJ2-1; D is unclear. V gave up 2 bases and J gave up 0 bases, with 8 bases separating them. Germline CDR1 SGHTA, CDR2 FQGNSA. This CDR3 contains 15 residues. The CDR3 coding sequence is TGTGCCAGCAGCTTACAAGCGCTCTCCTACAATGAGCAGTTCTTC. Translating it yields CASSLQALSYNEQFF.

V is TRBV29-1 and J is TRBJ1-2, with a weak D call TRBD1 (5 bases). V lost 4 bases and J lost 6, with 18 bases in between. The CDR3 length is 14 residues. Germline-derived CDR1 and CDR2 are SQVTM and ANQGSEA. CDR3 sequence reads: CSVGTPGTRDGYTF. In DNA, the CDR3 is TGCAGCGTTGGGACACCCGGGACGCGGGATGGCTACACCTTC.

This clonotype has only one observation. V and J are TRBV6-5 and TRBJ1-4; 10 bases align to TRBD1. The CDR3 length is 15 residues. Looked up from germline, CDR1 is MNHEY and CDR2 is SVGAGI. With 2 bases clipped from V and 7 bases from J, the junction kept 4 bases outside the gene matches. The CDR3 sequence is CASSYGQGVFEKLFF. The CDR3 nucleotides are TGTGCCAGCAGTTACGGACAGGGGGTATTTGAAAAACTGTTTTTT.

This clonotype has more than one count but fewer than ten. The V call is TRBV7-8, the J call TRBJ1-1; the D is unclear. Trimming cost V 11 bases and J 3 bases, with 16 bases left between them. This CDR3 has 13 residues. Germline CDR1 is SGHVS and CDR2 is FQNEAQ. DNA for the CDR3: TGTGCCTCGGGTCAGGTGTCGGACACTGAAGCTTTCTTT. Translating gives CASGQVSDTEAFF.

The sample holds a few counts of this clonotype. The chain is built from TRBV12-3 or TRBV12-4 and TRBJ1-2, with a tentative D call TRBD1 (6 bases). The germline V and J ends were trimmed by 3 bases and 6 bases, with 8 bases remaining between them. The CDR3 covers 12 residues. DNA for the CDR3: TGTGCCAGCAGTTTTACAGGGAATGGCTACACCTTC. Translation gives CASSFTGNGYTF.

J is TRBJ1-1 and V is TRBV29-1; no reliable D call. In germline, CDR1 is SQVTM, CDR2 ANQGSEA. There are 16 residues in the CDR3. Trimming removed 5 bases from V and 5 bases from J, with 24 bases in between. The CDR3 coding sequence is TGCAGCGTTCTAAGGAAGACACTCAGATCAGGTACTGAAGCTTTCTTT. This codes for CSVLRKTLRSGTEAFF.

This chain links TRBV6-2 or TRBV6-3 with TRBJ2-7; no firm D call. The CDR3 loop spans 12 amino acids. The V end was cut by 0 bases, the J end by 5 bases, with 5 bases between. Germline V gives CDR1 MNHEY, CDR2 SVGEGT. The CDR3 loop is CASSYSFDEQYF. The DNA for the CDR3 is TGTGCCAGCAGTTACTCGTTCGACGAGCAGTACTTC.

This chain uses TRBV19 with TRBJ2-7; TRBD1 is a possible D gene (5 bases). V lost 6 bases and J lost 0, with 15 bases in between. The germline gives CDR1 LNHDA, CDR2 SQIVND (reference sequence). This CDR3 is built from 15 residues. The CDR3 nucleotides read TGTGCCAGTAGCCCTCTCCACGACAGCTCCTACGAGCAGTACTTC. Translation gives CASSPLHDSSYEQYF.

The V call is TRBV7-6, the J call TRBJ2-3, with D perhaps matching TRBD1 (6 bases). V lost 4 bases, J lost 3 bases, and 11 bases lay in between. CDR1 is SGHVS, CDR2 FNYEAQ, per germline. The CDR3 runs to 14 residues. The CDR3 region has the DNA TGTGCCAGCAGCTACCAGGGGATAACAGATACGCAGTATTTT. Its translation: CASSYQGITDTQYF.

This chain connects TRBV11-2 to TRBJ2-2; 11 bases agree with TRBD2. This CDR3 comprises 21 residues. CDR1 and CDR2 (germline): SGHAT, FQNNGV. Trimming cost V 0 bases and J 5 bases; bases outside gene matches: 17. CDR3 region: CASSLEGGLAGVRGRTGELFF. The CDR3 nucleotides read TGTGCCAGCAGCTTAGAGGGTGGACTAGCGGGCGTACGAGGGAGGACCGGGGAGCTGTTTTTT.

This clonotype was counted at least ten times. The chain has TRBV4-3 and TRBJ2-1; D tentatively fits TRBD1 or TRBD2 (6 bases each). Trimming cost V 1 base and J 7 bases, with 11 bases left between them. The CDR3 spans 14 residues. Germline V gene sequence: CDR1 LGHNA, CDR2 YSLEER. Here the CDR3 DNA reads TGCGCCAGCAGCCAAGCTTTAGGGGGGAATGAGCAGTTCTTC. This codes for CASSQALGGNEQFF.

Only a few counts were recorded for this clonotype. The chain carries TRBV28 and TRBJ1-4, with a weak D call TRBD1 (5 bases). V lost 6 bases to trimming and J lost 0 bases, with 11 bases between them. Looked up from germline, CDR1 is MDHEN and CDR2 is SYDVKM. The length of the CDR3 is 15 residues. The CDR3 bases are TGTGCCAGCAGGCCCGGGGCGCCAACTAATGAAAAACTGTTTTTT. This encodes CASRPGAPTNEKLFF.

The rearrangement joins TRBV29-1 to TRBJ2-5; D gene ambiguous. With 8 bases removed from V and 6 bases from J, the gap between germline ends came to 10 bases. This CDR3 is built from 10 residues. CDR1 SQVTM and CDR2 ANQGSEA come from the germline V gene. The chain's CDR3 is CSRLVKTQYF. CDR3 DNA sequence: TGCAGCAGATTGGTCAAGACCCAGTACTTC.

Many counts were recorded for this clonotype. The chain recombines TRBV5-1 with TRBJ2-1; D gene uncertain. The germline V gene has CDR1 SGHRS and CDR2 YFSETQ. Trimming stripped 4 bases from V and 8 bases from J, with 13 bases between. The CDR3 runs to 13 residues. The CDR3 DNA follows: TGCGCCAGCAGCCTCCAGCAGAAACATGAGCAGTTCTTC. Translation gives CASSLQQKHEQFF.

The chain joins TRBV20-1 to TRBJ2-1; D uncertain. The CDR3 contains 12 residues. Germline CDR1 is DFQATT and CDR2 is SNEGSKA (reference sequence). V lost 3 bases to trimming and J lost 5 bases, with 8 bases between them. The CDR3 DNA follows: TGCAGTGCTAGGCGTGGCAACAATGAGCAGTTCTTC. Protein product: CSARRGNNEQFF.

This clonotype turned up a few times. The genes are TRBV6-1 and TRBJ2-7; 7 bases fit TRBD2. Germline V gene data show CDR1 as MNHNS and CDR2 as SASEGT. Losses at the gene ends were 4 bases for V and 1 base for J; bases not matched to a gene: 7. CDR3 length: 15 residues. The CDR3 DNA is TGTGCCAGCAGTGGAGGACTAGGGTTATCCTACGAGCAGTACTTC. It specifies CASSGGLGLSYEQYF.